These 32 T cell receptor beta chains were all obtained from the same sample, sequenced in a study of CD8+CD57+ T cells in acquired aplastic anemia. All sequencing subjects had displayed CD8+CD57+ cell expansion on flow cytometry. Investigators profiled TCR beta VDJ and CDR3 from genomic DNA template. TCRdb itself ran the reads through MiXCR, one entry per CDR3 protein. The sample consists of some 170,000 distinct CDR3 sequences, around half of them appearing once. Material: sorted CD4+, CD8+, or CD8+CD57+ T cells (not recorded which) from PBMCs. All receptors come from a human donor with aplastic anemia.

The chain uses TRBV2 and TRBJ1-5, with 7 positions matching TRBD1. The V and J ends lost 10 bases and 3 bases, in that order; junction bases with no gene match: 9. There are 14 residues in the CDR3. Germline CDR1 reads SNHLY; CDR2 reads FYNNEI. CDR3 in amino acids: CATTQGWTNQPQHF. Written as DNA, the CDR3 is TGTGCCACCACACAGGGGTGGACCAATCAGCCCCAGCATTTT. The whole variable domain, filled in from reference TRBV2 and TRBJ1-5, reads EPEVTQTPSHQVTQMGQEVILRCVPISNHLYFYWYRQILGQKVEFLVSFYNNEISEKSEIFDDQFSVERPDGSNFTLKIRSTKLEDSAMYFCATTQGWTNQPQHFGDGTRLSIL.

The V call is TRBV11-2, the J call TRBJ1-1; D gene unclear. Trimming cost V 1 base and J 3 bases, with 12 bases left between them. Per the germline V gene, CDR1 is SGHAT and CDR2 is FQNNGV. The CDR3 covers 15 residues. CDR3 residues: CASSLGTLMDTEAFF. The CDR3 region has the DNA TGTGCCAGCAGCTTAGGAACCCTCATGGACACTGAAGCTTTCTTT. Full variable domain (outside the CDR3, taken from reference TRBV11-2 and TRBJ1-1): EAGVAQSPRYKIIEKRQSVAFWCNPISGHATLYWYQQILGQGPKLLIQFQNNGVVDDSQLPKDRFSAERLKGVDSTLKIQPAKLEDSAVYLCASSLGTLMDTEAFFGQGTRLTVV.

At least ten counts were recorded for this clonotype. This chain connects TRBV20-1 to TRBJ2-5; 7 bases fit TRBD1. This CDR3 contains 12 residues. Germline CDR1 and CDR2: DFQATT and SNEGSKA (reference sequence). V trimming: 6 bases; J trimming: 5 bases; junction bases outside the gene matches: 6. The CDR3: CSAPTGRETQYF. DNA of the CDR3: TGCAGTGCGCCGACAGGGCGGGAGACCCAGTACTTC.

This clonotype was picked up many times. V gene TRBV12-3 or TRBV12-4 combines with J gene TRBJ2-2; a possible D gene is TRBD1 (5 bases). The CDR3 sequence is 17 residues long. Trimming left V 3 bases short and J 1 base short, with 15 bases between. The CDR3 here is CASSFPPDTMNTGELFF. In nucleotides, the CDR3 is TGTGCCAGCAGTTTCCCACCGGACACCATGAACACCGGGGAGCTGTTTTTT.

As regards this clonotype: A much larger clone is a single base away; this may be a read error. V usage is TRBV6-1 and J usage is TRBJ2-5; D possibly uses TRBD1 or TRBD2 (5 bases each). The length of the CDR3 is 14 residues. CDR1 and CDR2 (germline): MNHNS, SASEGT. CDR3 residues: CASSPGPYQGTQYF. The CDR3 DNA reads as TGTGCCAGCAGTCCGGGACCGTACCAAGGGACCCAGTACTTC.

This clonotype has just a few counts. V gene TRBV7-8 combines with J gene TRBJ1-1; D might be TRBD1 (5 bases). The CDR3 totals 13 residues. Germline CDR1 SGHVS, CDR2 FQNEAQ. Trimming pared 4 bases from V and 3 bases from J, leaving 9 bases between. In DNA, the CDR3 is TGTGCCAGCAGCTCGCAGGGATACACTGAAGCTTTCTTT. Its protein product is CASSSQGYTEAFF. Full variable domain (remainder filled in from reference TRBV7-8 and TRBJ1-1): GAGVSQSPRYKVAKRGQDVALRCDPISGHVSLFWYQQALGQGPEFLTYFQNEAQLDKSGLPSDRFFAERPEGSVSTLKIQRTQQEDSAVYLCASSSQGYTEAFFGQGTRLTVV.

CDR3 bases: TGTGCCAGCAGCCCGCGGACGGGAAGCGCTAGCAGGTCCGAGCAGTACTTC. Protein sequence: CASSPRTGSASRSEQYF. V and J are TRBV11-2 and TRBJ2-7; D may be TRBD2 (5 bases). Germline values: CDR1 SGHAT, CDR2 FQNNGV. The CDR3 is 17 amino acids. Trimming took 5 bases from V and 6 from J, leaving 26 bases between them.

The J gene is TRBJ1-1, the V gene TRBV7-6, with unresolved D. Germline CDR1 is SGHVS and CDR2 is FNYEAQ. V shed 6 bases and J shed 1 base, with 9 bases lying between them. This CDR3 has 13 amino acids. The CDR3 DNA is TGTGCCAGCAGTCTTTCATCGAACACTGAAGCTTTCTTT. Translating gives CASSLSSNTEAFF.

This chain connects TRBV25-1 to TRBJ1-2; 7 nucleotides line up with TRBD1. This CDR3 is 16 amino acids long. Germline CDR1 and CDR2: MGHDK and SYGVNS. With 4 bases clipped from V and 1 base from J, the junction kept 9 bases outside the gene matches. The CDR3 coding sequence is TGTGCCAGCAGTGCCCTACAGGGGACCTATAACTATGGCTACACCTTC. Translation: CASSALQGTYNYGYTF.

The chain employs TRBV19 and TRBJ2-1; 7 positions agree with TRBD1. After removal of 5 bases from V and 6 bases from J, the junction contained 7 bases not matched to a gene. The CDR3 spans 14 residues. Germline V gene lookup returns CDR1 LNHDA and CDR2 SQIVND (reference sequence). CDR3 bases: TGTGCCAGTAGTGTGGGACAGACCTTCAATGAGCAGTTCTTC. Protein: CASSVGQTFNEQFF.

The CDR3 sequence is CASSSGRDRRIYTQYF. CDR3 nucleotide sequence: TGTGCCAGCAGCTCGGGGAGGGACAGGCGCATATATACGCAGTATTTT. The chain recombines TRBV7-8 with TRBJ2-3; a weak D match, TRBD1 (8 bases). Trimming left V 4 bases short and J 7 bases short, with 21 bases between. The V gene's germline CDR1 is SGHVS and CDR2 FQNEAQ. This CDR3 is built from 16 residues.

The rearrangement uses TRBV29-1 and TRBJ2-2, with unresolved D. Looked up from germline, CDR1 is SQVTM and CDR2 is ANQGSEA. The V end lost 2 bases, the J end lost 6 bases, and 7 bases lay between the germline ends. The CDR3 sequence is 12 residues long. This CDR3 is CSVEYPPGELFF. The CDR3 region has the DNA TGCAGCGTTGAATATCCTCCCGGGGAGCTGTTTTTT.

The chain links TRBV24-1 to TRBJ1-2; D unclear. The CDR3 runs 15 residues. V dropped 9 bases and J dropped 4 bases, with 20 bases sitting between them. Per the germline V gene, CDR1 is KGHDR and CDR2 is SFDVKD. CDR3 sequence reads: CATSPGGLGVYGYTF. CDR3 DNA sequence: TGTGCCACCTCGCCTGGAGGCTTGGGCGTCTATGGCTACACCTTC.

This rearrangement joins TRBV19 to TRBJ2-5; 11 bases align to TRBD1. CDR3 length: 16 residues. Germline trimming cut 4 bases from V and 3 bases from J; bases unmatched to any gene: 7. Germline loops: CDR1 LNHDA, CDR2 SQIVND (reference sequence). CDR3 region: CASSNRRGQGEETQYF. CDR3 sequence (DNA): TGTGCCAGTAGTAACCGCCGGGGACAGGGGGAAGAGACCCAGTACTTC.

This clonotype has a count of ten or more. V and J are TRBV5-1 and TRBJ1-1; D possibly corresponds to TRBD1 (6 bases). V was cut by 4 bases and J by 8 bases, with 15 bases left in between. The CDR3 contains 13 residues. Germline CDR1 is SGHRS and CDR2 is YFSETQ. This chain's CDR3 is CASSRNDRTEAFF. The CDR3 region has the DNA TGCGCCAGCAGCAGGAACGACAGGACCGAAGCTTTCTTT. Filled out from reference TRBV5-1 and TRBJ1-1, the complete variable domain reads KAGVTQTPRYLIKTRGQQVTLSCSPISGHRSVSWYQQTPGQGLQFLFEYFSETQRNKGNFPGRFSGRQFSNSRSEMNVSTLELGDSALYLCASSRNDRTEAFFGQGTRLTVV.

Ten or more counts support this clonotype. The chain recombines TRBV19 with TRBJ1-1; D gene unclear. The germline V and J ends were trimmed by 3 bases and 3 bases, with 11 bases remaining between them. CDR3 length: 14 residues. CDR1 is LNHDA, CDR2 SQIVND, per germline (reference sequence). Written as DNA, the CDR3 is TGTGCCAGTAGTATTAGCTACTGGGACACTGAAGCTTTCTTT. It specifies CASSISYWDTEAFF.

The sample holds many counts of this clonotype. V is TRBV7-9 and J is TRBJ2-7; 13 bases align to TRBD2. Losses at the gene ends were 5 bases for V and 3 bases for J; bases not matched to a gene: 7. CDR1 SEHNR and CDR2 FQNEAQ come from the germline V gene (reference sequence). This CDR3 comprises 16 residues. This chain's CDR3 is CASSTGLAGAGYEQYF. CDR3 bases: TGTGCCAGCAGCACCGGACTAGCGGGGGCTGGCTACGAGCAGTACTTC.

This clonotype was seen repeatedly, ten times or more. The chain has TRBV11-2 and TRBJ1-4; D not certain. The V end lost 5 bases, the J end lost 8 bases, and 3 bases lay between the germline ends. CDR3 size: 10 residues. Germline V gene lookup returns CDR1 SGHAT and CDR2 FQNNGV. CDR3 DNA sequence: TGTGCCAGCAGCGGAGAAAAACTGTTTTTT. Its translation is CASSGEKLFF.

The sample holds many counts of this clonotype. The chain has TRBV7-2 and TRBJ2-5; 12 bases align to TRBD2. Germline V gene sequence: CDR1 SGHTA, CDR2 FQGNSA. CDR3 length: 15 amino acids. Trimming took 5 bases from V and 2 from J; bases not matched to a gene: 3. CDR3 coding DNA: TGTGCCAGCAGCAAACTAGCGGGGGGTCAAGAGACCCAGTACTTC. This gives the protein CASSKLAGGQETQYF.

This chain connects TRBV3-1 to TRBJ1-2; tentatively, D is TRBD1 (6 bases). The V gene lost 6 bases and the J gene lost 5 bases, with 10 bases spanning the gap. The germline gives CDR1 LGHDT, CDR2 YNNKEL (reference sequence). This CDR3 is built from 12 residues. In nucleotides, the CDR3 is TGTGCCAGCAGTCCAGGGGAATATGGCTACACCTTC. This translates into CASSPGEYGYTF.

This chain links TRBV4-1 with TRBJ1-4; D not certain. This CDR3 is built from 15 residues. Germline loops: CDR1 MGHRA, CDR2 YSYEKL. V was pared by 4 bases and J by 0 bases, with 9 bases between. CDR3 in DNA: TGCGCCAGCAGCCCGACACCCGCAACTAATGAAAAACTGTTTTTT. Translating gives CASSPTPATNEKLFF.

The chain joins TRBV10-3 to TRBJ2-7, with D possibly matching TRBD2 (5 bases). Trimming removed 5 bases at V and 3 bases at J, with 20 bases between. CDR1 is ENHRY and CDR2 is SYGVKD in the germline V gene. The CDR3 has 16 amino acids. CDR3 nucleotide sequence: TGTGCCATCAGTCCTACTTCCCCTAGCCTCTACTACGAGCAGTACTTC. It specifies CAISPTSPSLYYEQYF.

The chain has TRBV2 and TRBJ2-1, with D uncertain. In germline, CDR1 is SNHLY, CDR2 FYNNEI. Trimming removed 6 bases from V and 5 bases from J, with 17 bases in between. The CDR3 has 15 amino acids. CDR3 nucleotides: TGTGCCAGCAGCCTTTCGGGCCGGAACCACAATGAGCAGTTCTTC. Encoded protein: CASSLSGRNHNEQFF. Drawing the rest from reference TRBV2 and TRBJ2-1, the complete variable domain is EPEVTQTPSHQVTQMGQEVILRCVPISNHLYFYWYRQILGQKVEFLVSFYNNEISEKSEIFDDQFSVERPDGSNFTLKIRSTKLEDSAMYFCASSLSGRNHNEQFFGPGTRLTVL.

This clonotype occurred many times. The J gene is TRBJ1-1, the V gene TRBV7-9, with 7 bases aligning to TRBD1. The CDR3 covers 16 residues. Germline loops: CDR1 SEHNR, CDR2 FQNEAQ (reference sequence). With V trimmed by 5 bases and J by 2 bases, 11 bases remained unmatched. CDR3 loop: CASSRGRTGINTEAFF. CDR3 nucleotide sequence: TGTGCCAGCAGCCGGGGCCGGACAGGTATTAACACTGAAGCTTTCTTT.

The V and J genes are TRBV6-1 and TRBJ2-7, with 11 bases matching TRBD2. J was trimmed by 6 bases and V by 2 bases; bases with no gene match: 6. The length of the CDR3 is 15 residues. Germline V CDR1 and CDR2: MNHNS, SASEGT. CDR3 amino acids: CASSEHSGGAIEQYF. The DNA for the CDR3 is TGTGCCAGCAGTGAACATAGCGGGGGGGCCATCGAGCAGTACTTC.

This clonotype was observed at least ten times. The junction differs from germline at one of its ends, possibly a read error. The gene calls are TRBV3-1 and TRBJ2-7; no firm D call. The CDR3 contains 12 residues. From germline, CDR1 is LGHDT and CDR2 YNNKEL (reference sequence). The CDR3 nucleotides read TGTGCCAGCAGCCCACCAATTGGTGAGCCGTACTTC. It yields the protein CASSPPIGEPYF.

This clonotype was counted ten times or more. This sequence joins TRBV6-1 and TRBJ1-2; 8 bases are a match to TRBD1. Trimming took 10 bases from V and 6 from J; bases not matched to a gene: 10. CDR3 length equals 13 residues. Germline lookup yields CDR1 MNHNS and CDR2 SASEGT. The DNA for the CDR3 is TGTGCCACGGGTACCGGGACAGGAGATGGCTACACCTTC. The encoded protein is CATGTGTGDGYTF.

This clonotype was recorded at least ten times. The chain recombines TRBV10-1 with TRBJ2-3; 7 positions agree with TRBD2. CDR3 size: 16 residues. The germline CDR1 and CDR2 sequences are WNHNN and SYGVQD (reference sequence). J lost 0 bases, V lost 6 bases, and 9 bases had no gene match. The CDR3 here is CASSLGGGGSTDTQYF. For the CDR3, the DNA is TGCGCCAGCAGCCTTGGAGGCGGGGGAAGCACAGATACGCAGTATTTT.

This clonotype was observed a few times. The CDR3 protein is CASRGTGRFYEQYF. DNA for the CDR3: TGTGCCAGCAGGGGTACAGGAAGATTTTACGAGCAGTACTTC. This chain connects TRBV6-1 to TRBJ2-7; D is possibly TRBD1 (5 bases). The CDR3 runs 14 residues. Germline assignment: CDR1 MNHNS and CDR2 SASEGT. Between the trimmed V and J ends, which lost 6 bases and 4 bases, there was a span of 16 bases.

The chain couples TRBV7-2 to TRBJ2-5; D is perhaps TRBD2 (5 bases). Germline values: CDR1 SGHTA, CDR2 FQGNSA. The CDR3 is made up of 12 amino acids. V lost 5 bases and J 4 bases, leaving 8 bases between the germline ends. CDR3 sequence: CASSPAGETQYF. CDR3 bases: TGTGCCAGCAGCCCGGCGGGAGAGACCCAGTACTTC.

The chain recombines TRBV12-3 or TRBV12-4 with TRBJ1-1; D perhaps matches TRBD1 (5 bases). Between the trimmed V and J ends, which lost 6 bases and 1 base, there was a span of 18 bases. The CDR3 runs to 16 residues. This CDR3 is CASRPTGGGTNTEAFF. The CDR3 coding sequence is TGTGCCAGCAGACCCACCGGTGGGGGTACGAACACTGAAGCTTTCTTT.

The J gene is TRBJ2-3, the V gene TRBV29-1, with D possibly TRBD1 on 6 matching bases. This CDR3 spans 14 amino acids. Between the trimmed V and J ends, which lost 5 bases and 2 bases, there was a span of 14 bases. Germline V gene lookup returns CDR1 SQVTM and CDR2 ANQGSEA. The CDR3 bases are TGCAGCGTTAAACAGGGACCCACCACAGATACGCAGTATTTT. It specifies CSVKQGPTTDTQYF.